The entry below describes one T cell receptor beta chain. Its target is unknown. The sample comes from a study of cytomegalovirus exposure and HLA in healthy donors. Study observations and caveats: In a later analysis, V- and J-gene trimming of beta chains associated with a DCLRE1C missense variant, replicated independently.

The PCR was carried out with 60 Vbeta primers and 13 Jbeta primers. Sequenced by immunoSEQ multiplex PCR; TCRdb stores in-frame clones only, minus some. The data show 80,000 to 100,000 clones, 70% to 75% seen once. J gave up 5 bases and V 6 bases, and 7 bases lay outside the gene matches. This CDR3 is built from 15 residues. Germline V gene lookup returns CDR1 MRHNA and CDR2 SNTAGT. Sequencing input: PBMCs. The rearrangement joins TRBV6-4 to TRBJ1-4; 9 bases line up with TRBD1. This receptor was obtained from a man aged 35-49 years in good health and CMV-seronegative. CDR3 DNA: TGTGCCAGCAGGGCCGTAGGGACAGGGAATGAAAAACTGTTTTTT. Translating gives CASRAVGTGNEKLFF.